The 3 T cell receptor beta chains given below trace back to one sample, sequenced in a study of cytomegalovirus exposure and HLA in healthy donors. Sequencing used immunoSEQ multiplex PCR; TCRdb keeps in-frame clones, though not all of them. Of some 150,000 clones in the sample, 85% to 90% were seen once. The specimen sequenced was PBMCs. Receptor source: a woman aged 18 to 35 in good health and CMV-seropositive.

The chain carries TRBV5-4 and TRBJ2-7, with 10 bases identical to TRBD1. The germline CDR1 and CDR2 sequences are SGHNT and YYREEE (reference sequence). The ends lost 5 bases at V and 5 bases at J; junction bases unmatched: 4. The CDR3 runs to 13 residues. DNA of the CDR3: TGTGCCAGCAGGGGACAGGGGCTCAACGAGCAGTACTTC. This sequence encodes CASRGQGLNEQYF.

This rearrangement joins TRBV6-1 to TRBJ1-4; maybe TRBD1 (6 bases). The germline CDR1 and CDR2 sequences are MNHNS and SASEGT. This CDR3 is 11 amino acids long. The ends were cut back, 7 bases at V and 7 bases at J, with 7 bases in the middle. CDR3 residues: CASIRGEKLFF. Written as DNA, the CDR3 is TGTGCCAGCATCAGGGGTGAAAAACTGTTTTTT.

The rearrangement links TRBV9 to TRBJ2-6; 7 bases are shared with TRBD1. This CDR3 spans 18 amino acids. The V segment lost 7 bases and the J segment 0 bases; nucleotides outside the gene matches: 13. Germline V lookup: CDR1 SGDLS, CDR2 YYNGEE. In DNA form, the CDR3 reads TGTGCCAGCTCGCCACGACAGGGCCTTTTCTCTGGGGCCAACGTCCTGACTTTC. Translating it yields CASSPRQGLFSGANVLTF.